The 17 T cell receptor beta chains below all came from one sample that was sequenced in a study of cytomegalovirus exposure and HLA in healthy donors. TCRdb's table, derived via immunoSEQ multiplex PCR, lists solely in-frame clones and lacks some. Of fewer than 200,000 clones in the sample, 86% are singletons; the top ten hold 4.5% to 7%. The sequenced sample consisted of PBMCs. These receptors originate from a woman aged 25 to 39 in good health and CMV-seronegative.

This clone was counted only a few times. V gene TRBV15 combines with J gene TRBJ2-7; 8 bases align to TRBD1. The CDR3 is 13 amino acids. CDR1 is LNHNV and CDR2 is YYDKDF in the germline V gene (reference sequence). The V and J ends lost 5 bases and 2 bases, in that order; junction bases with no gene match: 2. The CDR3 region is CATSRDRTYEQYF. The CDR3 nucleotides are TGTGCCACCAGCCGGGACAGGACCTACGAGCAGTACTTC. Supplemented by reference TRBV15 and TRBJ2-7, the full variable domain reads DAMVIQNPRYQVTQFGKPVTLSCSQTLNHNVMYWYQQKSSQAPKLLFHYYDKDFNNEADTPDNFQSRRPNTSFCFLDIRSPGLGDTAMYLCATSRDRTYEQYFGPGTRLTVT.

The V call is TRBV5-4, the J call TRBJ2-7; D ambiguous. V shed 4 bases and J shed 6 bases, with 14 bases lying between them. Germline CDR1 SGHNT, CDR2 YYREEE (reference sequence). The CDR3 contains 13 residues. CDR3 DNA sequence: TGTGCCAGCAGCCTGGACGGTTCTTTCGAGCAGTACTTC. Translation gives CASSLDGSFEQYF.

This chain joins TRBV7-6 and TRBJ2-2; D may be TRBD1 (5 bases). The germline gives CDR1 SGHVS, CDR2 FNYEAQ. V was cut by 2 bases and J by 0 bases, with 10 bases left in between. CDR3 size: 16 residues. Here the CDR3 DNA reads TGTGCCAGCAGCTTAATCCCAGGGACGAACACCGGGGAGCTGTTTTTT. It yields the protein CASSLIPGTNTGELFF.

The chain uses TRBV5-4 and TRBJ2-3; TRBD1 matches 8 bases. After removal of 4 bases from V and 4 bases from J, the junction contained 8 bases not matched to a gene. The V gene's germline CDR1 is SGHNT and CDR2 YYREEE (reference sequence). This CDR3 has 15 residues. CDR3 sequence: CASSGTGLRADTQYF. CDR3 coding DNA: TGTGCCAGCAGCGGGACAGGATTAAGGGCAGATACGCAGTATTTT.

V is TRBV2 and J is TRBJ2-6, with D possibly matching TRBD2 (6 bases). Deletions cut 8 bases from V and 2 bases from J, with 16 bases between. Germline V gene sequence: CDR1 SNHLY, CDR2 FYNNEI. This CDR3 spans 16 amino acids. The CDR3 region is CASWAGRNAGANVLTF. The DNA of the CDR3 is TGTGCCAGCTGGGCAGGGAGGAATGCTGGGGCCAACGTCCTGACTTTC.

The chain joins TRBV7-8 to TRBJ2-3; 7 bases fit TRBD1. The germline CDR1 and CDR2 sequences are SGHVS and FQNEAQ. The ends lost 6 bases at V and 2 bases at J; junction bases unmatched: 14. The CDR3 has 17 residues. CDR3 amino acids: CASRRDRFTGPTDTQYF. The CDR3 DNA follows: TGTGCCAGCAGGAGGGACAGATTCACAGGACCCACAGATACGCAGTATTTT.

The J gene is TRBJ2-7, the V gene TRBV7-9; D is uncertain. CDR1 is SEHNR and CDR2 is FQNEAQ in the germline V gene (reference sequence). The CDR3 consists of 16 residues. Trimming pared 7 bases from V and 2 bases from J, leaving 21 bases between. The CDR3 here is CASTSLPAAPTYEQYF. The CDR3 DNA reads as TGTGCCAGCACCTCCCTCCCGGCAGCACCAACCTACGAGCAGTACTTC.

J is TRBJ2-7 and V is TRBV25-1, with TRBD1 matching 7 bases. V was pared by 4 bases and J by 5 bases, with 5 bases of the junction left unmatched. This CDR3 comprises 13 residues. Per the germline V gene, CDR1 is MGHDK and CDR2 is SYGVNS. The CDR3 loop is CASSAQGPHEQYF. In DNA form, the CDR3 reads TGTGCCAGCAGTGCACAGGGGCCGCACGAGCAGTACTTC.

The chain uses TRBV9 and TRBJ1-6; 7 positions match TRBD1. The CDR3 has 14 amino acids. Looked up from germline, CDR1 is SGDLS and CDR2 is YYNGEE. V gave up 1 base and J gave up 11 bases; unmatched junction bases: 6. CDR3 loop: CASSVRDSGAPLHF. CDR3 coding DNA: TGTGCCAGCAGCGTAAGGGACAGTGGGGCACCCCTCCACTTT.

This rearrangement joins TRBV13 to TRBJ2-7; 9 bases map to TRBD1. The germline gives CDR1 PRHDT, CDR2 FYEKMQ (reference sequence). The CDR3 is made up of 19 amino acids. The trim removed 2 bases at V and 4 bases at J, leaving 18 bases unmatched. The CDR3 here is CASSLIAGPWADRGYEQYF. For the CDR3, the DNA is TGTGCCAGCAGCTTAATCGCCGGCCCTTGGGCGGACAGGGGTTACGAGCAGTACTTC.

The CDR3 spells CASSEEAVITDTQYF. For the CDR3, the DNA is TGTGCCAGCAGCGAAGAAGCGGTCATCACAGATACGCAGTATTTT. The chain employs TRBV9 and TRBJ2-3, with D tentatively TRBD2 (5 bases). The CDR3 runs to 15 residues. Germline V gene data show CDR1 as SGDLS and CDR2 as YYNGEE. V lost 3 bases to trimming and J lost 2 bases, with 13 bases between them.

The chain is built from TRBV7-2 and TRBJ2-7; possible D gene TRBD1, 6 bases. Germline CDR1 is SGHTA and CDR2 is FQGNSA. The CDR3 is 14 amino acids. The V and J ends lost 3 bases and 5 bases respectively, with 14 bases between them. The CDR3: CASSFRGRENEQYF. CDR3 bases: TGTGCCAGCAGCTTCAGGGGACGGGAAAACGAGCAGTACTTC.

This rearrangement joins TRBV6-1 to TRBJ1-5; the D is unclear. Trimming took off 6 bases at V and 7 bases at J, with 19 bases between the two ends. Germline-derived CDR1 and CDR2 are MNHNS and SASEGT. The CDR3 is made up of 15 amino acids. Here the CDR3 DNA reads TGTGCCAGCAGCCCTAACGTGGGGTCATGGCAGCCCCAGCATTTT. Amino acids: CASSPNVGSWQPQHF.

This chain links TRBV5-6 with TRBJ2-7; TRBD1 agrees at 8 bases. The CDR3 is 15 residues long. Germline CDR1 reads SGHDT; CDR2 reads YYEEEE. The ends lost 0 bases at V and 6 bases at J; junction bases unmatched: 8. CDR3 sequence: CASSLALQGDGEQYF. The CDR3, as DNA: TGTGCCAGCAGCTTGGCCTTACAGGGGGATGGCGAGCAGTACTTC.

The chain links TRBV27 to TRBJ1-2, with 7 bases matching TRBD1. The V gene's germline CDR1 is MNHEY and CDR2 SMNVEV (reference sequence). This CDR3 has 13 amino acids. V shed 3 bases, J shed 8 bases, and the junction held 6 bases outside the gene matches. The CDR3 protein is CASSLQTGTGYTF. The CDR3 coding sequence is TGTGCCAGCAGTTTGCAGACAGGGACCGGCTACACCTTC.

This clone was observed a single time. The chain combines TRBV7-2 with TRBJ2-5; D gene ambiguous. The CDR3 runs 14 residues. Between the trimmed V and J ends, which lost 5 bases and 4 bases, there was a span of 14 bases. Germline V gives CDR1 SGHTA, CDR2 FQGNSA. This CDR3 is CASSPHRMAETQYF. CDR3 DNA: TGTGCCAGCAGCCCTCATAGGATGGCAGAGACCCAGTACTTC.

The chain employs TRBV11-1 and TRBJ1-3; 7 positions match TRBD1. The junction had 6 bases not matched to a gene; V was cut back by 5 bases and J by 2 bases. Germline V lookup: CDR1 SGHAT, CDR2 FQDESV (reference sequence). This CDR3 has 15 amino acids. CDR3 nucleotides: TGTGCCAGCAGCCAAGAGACAGGGACTGGAAACACCATATATTTT. Protein sequence: CASSQETGTGNTIYF. Supplemented by reference TRBV11-1 and TRBJ1-3, the full variable domain reads EAEVAQSPRYKITEKSQAVAFWCDPISGHATLYWYRQILGQGPELLVQFQDESVVDDSQLPKDRFSAERLKGVDSTLKIQPAELGDSAMYLCASSQETGTGNTIYFGEGSWLTVV.